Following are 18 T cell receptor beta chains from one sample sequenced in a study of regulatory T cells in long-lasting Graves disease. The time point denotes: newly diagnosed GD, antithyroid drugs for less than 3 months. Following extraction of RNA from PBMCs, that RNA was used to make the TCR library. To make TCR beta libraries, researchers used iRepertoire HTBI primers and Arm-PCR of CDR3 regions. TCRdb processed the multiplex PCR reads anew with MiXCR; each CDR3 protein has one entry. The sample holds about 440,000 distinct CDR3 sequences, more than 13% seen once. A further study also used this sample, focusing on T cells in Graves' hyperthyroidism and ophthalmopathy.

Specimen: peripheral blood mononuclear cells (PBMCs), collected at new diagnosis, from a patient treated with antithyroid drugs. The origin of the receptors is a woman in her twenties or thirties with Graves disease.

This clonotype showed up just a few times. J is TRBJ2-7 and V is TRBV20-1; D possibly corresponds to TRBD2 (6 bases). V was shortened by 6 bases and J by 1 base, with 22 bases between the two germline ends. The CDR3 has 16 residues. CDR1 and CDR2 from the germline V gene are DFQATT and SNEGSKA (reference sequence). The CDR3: CSALPWGAGPSYEQYF. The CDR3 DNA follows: TGCAGTGCCCTACCGTGGGGTGCGGGGCCATCCTACGAGCAGTACTTC.

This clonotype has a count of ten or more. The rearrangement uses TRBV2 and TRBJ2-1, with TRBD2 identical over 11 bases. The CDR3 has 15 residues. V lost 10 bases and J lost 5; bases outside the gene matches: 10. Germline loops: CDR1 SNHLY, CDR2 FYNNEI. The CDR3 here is CAIGPLAGGNNEQFF. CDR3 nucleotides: TGTGCCATCGGACCCCTAGCGGGGGGCAACAATGAGCAGTTCTTC. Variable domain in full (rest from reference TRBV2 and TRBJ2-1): EPEVTQTPSHQVTQMGQEVILRCVPISNHLYFYWYRQILGQKVEFLVSFYNNEISEKSEIFDDQFSVERPDGSNFTLKIRSTKLEDSAMYFCAIGPLAGGNNEQFFGPGTRLTVL.

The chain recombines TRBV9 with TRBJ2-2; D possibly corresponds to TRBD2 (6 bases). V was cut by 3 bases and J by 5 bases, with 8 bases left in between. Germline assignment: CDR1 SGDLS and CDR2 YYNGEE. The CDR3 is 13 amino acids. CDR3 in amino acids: CASSALATGELFF. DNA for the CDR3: TGTGCCAGCAGCGCACTAGCAACCGGGGAGCTGTTTTTT.

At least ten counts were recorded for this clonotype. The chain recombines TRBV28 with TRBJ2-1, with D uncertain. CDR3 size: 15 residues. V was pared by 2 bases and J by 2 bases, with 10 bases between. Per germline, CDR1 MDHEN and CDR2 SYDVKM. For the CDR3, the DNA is TGTGCCAGCAGTTTAGTAGGGTACACCTACAATGAGCAGTTCTTC. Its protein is CASSLVGYTYNEQFF.

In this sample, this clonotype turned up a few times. CDR3 loop: CSAKASVSSYEQYF. The CDR3 nucleotides are TGCAGTGCAAAGGCTAGCGTGAGCTCCTACGAGCAGTACTTC. This chain links TRBV20-1 with TRBJ2-7; D might be TRBD2 (6 bases). The V end was cut by 6 bases, the J end by 0 bases, with 15 bases between. The CDR3 length is 14 residues. Germline-derived CDR1 and CDR2 are DFQATT and SNEGSKA (reference sequence).

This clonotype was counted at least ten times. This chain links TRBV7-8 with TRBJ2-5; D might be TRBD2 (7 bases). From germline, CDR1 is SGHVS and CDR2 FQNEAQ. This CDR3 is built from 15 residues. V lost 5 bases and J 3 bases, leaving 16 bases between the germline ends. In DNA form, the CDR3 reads TGTGCCAGCAGCCTACGGGGAGGGGGGGAAGAGACCCAGTACTTC. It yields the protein CASSLRGGGEETQYF.

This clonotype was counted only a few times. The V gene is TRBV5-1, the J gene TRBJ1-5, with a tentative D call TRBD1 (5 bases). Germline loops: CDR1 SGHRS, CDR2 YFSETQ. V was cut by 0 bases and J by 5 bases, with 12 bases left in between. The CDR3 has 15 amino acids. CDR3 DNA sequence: TGCGCCAGCAGCTTGGGAGGGGCGAGAGATCAGCCCCAGCATTTT. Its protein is CASSLGGARDQPQHF.

CDR3: CASSQGAGLDFYNEQFF. In DNA form, the CDR3 reads TGTGCCAGCAGCCAAGGGGCCGGCCTAGACTTTTACAATGAGCAGTTCTTC. V and J are TRBV4-2 and TRBJ2-1; no reliable D call. CDR3 length: 17 residues. V was cut by 1 base and J by 4 bases, with 17 bases left in between. The germline V gene encodes CDR1 LGHNA and CDR2 YNFKEQ.

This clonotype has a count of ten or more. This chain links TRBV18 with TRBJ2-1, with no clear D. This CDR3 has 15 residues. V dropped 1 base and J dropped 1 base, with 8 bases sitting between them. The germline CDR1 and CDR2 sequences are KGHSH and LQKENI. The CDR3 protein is CASSPLGISYNEQFF. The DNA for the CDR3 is TGTGCCAGCTCACCACTGGGGATATCCTACAATGAGCAGTTCTTC.

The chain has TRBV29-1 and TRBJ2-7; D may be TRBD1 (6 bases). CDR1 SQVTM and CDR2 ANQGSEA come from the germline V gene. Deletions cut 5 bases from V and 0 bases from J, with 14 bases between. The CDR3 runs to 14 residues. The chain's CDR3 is CSVQTGLSSYEQYF. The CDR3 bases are TGCAGCGTTCAGACAGGACTGTCCTCCTACGAGCAGTACTTC.

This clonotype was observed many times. Written as DNA, the CDR3 is TGTGCCAGCAGCCCCGACATGGGCCATGGCTACACCTTC. It specifies CASSPDMGHGYTF. This chain connects TRBV3-1 to TRBJ1-2; D is uncertain. This CDR3 comprises 13 residues. Germline values: CDR1 LGHDT, CDR2 YNNKEL (reference sequence). The germline V and J ends were trimmed by 4 bases and 6 bases, with 12 bases remaining between them. Variable domain in full (rest from reference TRBV3-1 and TRBJ1-2): DTAVSQTPKYLVTQMGNDKSIKCEQNLGHDTMYWYKQDSKKFLKIMFSYNNKELIINETVPNRFSPKSPDKAHLNLHINSLELGDSAVYFCASSPDMGHGYTFGSGTRLTVV.

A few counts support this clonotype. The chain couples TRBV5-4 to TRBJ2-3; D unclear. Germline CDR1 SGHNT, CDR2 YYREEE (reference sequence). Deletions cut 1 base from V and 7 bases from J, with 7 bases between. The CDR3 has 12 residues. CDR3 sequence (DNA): TGTGCCAGCAGCTTGAACGAAAATACGCAGTATTTT. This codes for CASSLNENTQYF. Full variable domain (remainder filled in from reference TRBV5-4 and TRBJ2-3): ETGVTQSPTHLIKTRGQQVTLRCSSQSGHNTVSWYQQALGQGPQFIFQYYREEENGRGNFPPRFSGLQFPNYSSELNVNALELDDSALYLCASSLNENTQYFGPGTRLTVL.

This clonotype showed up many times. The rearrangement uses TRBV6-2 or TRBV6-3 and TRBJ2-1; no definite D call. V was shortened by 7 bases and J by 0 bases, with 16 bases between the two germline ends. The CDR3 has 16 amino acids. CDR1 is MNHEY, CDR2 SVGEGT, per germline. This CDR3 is CASTPDMWGSYNEQFF. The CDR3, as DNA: TGTGCCAGCACTCCAGATATGTGGGGCTCCTACAATGAGCAGTTCTTC.

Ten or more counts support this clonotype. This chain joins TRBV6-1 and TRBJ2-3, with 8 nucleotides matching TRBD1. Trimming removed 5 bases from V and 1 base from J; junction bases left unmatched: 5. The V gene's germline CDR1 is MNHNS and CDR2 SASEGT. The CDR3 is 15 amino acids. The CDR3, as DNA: TGTGCCAGCAGTAAGGGACAGGCGGGCACAGATACGCAGTATTTT. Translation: CASSKGQAGTDTQYF.

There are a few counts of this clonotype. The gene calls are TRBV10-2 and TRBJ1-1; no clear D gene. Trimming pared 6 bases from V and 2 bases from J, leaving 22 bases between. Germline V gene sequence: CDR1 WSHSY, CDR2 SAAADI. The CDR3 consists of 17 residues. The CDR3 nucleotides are TGCGCCAGCAGGTTGTCTAGGCGGGGAATCGTAAACACTGAAGCTTTCTTT. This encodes CASRLSRRGIVNTEAFF.

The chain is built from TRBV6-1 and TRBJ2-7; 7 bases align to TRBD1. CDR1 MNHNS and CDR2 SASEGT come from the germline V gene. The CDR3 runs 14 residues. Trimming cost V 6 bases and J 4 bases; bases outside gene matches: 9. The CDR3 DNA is TGTGCCAGCAGCCCGGACAGGATGGCGTACGAGCAGTACTTC. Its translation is CASSPDRMAYEQYF.

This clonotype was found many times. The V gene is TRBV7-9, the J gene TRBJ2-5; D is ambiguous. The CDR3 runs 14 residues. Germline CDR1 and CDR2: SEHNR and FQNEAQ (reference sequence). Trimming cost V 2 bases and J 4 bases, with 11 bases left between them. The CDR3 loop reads CASSLRILAETQYF. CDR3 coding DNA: TGTGCCAGCAGCTTAAGGATTCTTGCAGAGACCCAGTACTTC.

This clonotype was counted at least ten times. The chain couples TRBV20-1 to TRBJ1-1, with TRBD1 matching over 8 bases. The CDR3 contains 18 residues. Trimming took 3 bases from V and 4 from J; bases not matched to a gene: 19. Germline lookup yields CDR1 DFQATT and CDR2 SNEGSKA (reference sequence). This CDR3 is CSASWGIETGAFSTEAFF. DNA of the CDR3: TGCAGTGCTAGTTGGGGTATCGAGACAGGGGCCTTTAGCACTGAAGCTTTCTTT.